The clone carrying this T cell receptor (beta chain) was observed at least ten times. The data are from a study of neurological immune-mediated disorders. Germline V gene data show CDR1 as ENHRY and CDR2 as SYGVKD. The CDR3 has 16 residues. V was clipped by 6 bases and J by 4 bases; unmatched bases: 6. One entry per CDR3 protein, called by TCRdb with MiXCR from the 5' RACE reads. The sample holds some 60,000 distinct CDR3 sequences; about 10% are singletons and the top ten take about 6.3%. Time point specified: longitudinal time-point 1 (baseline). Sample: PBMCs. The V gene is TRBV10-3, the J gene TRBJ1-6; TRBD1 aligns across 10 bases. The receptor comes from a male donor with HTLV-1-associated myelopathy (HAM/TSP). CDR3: CAIRPGTGEYNSPLHF. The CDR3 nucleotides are TGTGCCATCAGACCCGGGACAGGGGAATATAATTCACCCCTCCACTTT.